This entry concerns a single TCR beta chain. Its antigen remains unidentified. Profiled with immunoSEQ multiplex PCR; TCRdb holds only in-frame clones, not every one. The sample includes 110,000 or so clones, 70% to 90% of them seen just once. This specimen comes from a study of T cell responses to AZD1222 COVID-19 vaccine. Findings of the study overall: Baseline serology detected seropositivity in only six AZD1222 recipients. Nearly half of the spike-specific TCRs reportedly recognize variant regions that carry no mutations. Repertoire sampling was restricted to post-peak T cell response timepoints.

Per germline, CDR1 MNHEY and CDR2 SVGAGI. The CDR3 contains 15 residues. V lost 5 bases, J lost 0 bases, and 13 bases lay in between. This chain connects TRBV6-5 to TRBJ1-2, with D hard to call. The sample consisted of peripheral blood, taken 28 days after the second AZD1222 dose. The sequence came from an adult who received the AZD1222 COVID-19 vaccine. The CDR3 DNA follows: TGTGCCAGCAGTCGTGACCGCGGGGCTAACTATGGCTACACCTTC. Protein product: CASSRDRGANYGYTF.